Shown below are 25 T cell receptor beta chains from a single sample sequenced in a study of T cell repertoires in cytomegalovirus infection. One entry per CDR3 protein results from TCRdb running MiXCR on the reads. The table lists around 190,000 distinct CDR3 sequences, about an eighth of them singletons, with roughly 27% in the top ten. The source material was PBMCs. These receptors originate from a human donor in good health (CMV status not recorded). Some clones in this sample may be carry-over from other donors' samples.

Many counts were recorded for this clonotype. The chain combines TRBV29-1 with TRBJ1-5; unclear D gene. CDR1 and CDR2 (germline): SQVTM, ANQGSEA. This CDR3 comprises 16 residues. With 1 base removed from V and 3 bases from J, the gap between germline ends came to 16 bases. The CDR3 here is CSVEAWSLLLNQPQHF. Written as DNA, the CDR3 is TGCAGCGTTGAAGCCTGGTCCCTCCTACTCAATCAGCCCCAGCATTTT. Looking up the rest from reference TRBV29-1 and TRBJ1-5 gives the full variable domain: SAVISQKPSRDICQRGTSLTIQCQVDSQVTMMFWYRQQPGQSLTLIATANQGSEATYESGFVIDKFPISRPNLTFSTLTVSNMSPEDSSIYLCSVEAWSLLLNQPQHFGDGTRLSIL.

V is TRBV7-9 and J is TRBJ2-5; no clear D gene. This CDR3 has 17 residues. The ends were cut back, 5 bases at V and 1 base at J, with 20 bases in the middle. The germline V gene encodes CDR1 SEHNR and CDR2 FQNEAQ (reference sequence). CDR3 DNA sequence: TGTGCCAGCAGCGCCGAACTACTAACCGAATCCCAAGAGACCCAGTACTTC. Protein product: CASSAELLTESQETQYF.

A word on this clonotype: The junction shows a germline mismatch at one end, possibly a read error. The CDR3 loop is CASSLASGSYNERFF. The CDR3 nucleotides are TGCGCCAGCAGCTTAGCTAGCGGGAGTTACAATGAGCGGTTCTTC. The V and J genes are TRBV5-1 and TRBJ2-1; TRBD2 matches at 10 bases. Germline V gives CDR1 SGHRS, CDR2 YFSETQ. This CDR3 contains 15 residues.

In its sample, this clonotype was seen many times. The rearrangement uses TRBV7-8 and TRBJ2-2; 11 positions agree with TRBD2. CDR1 is SGHVS, CDR2 FQNEAQ, per germline. There are 15 residues in the CDR3. The junction had 6 bases not matched to a gene; V was cut back by 5 bases and J by 7 bases. The DNA of the CDR3 is TGTGCCAGCAGCCGGGGACTAGCGGAAGGCGGGGAGCTGTTTTTT. This codes for CASSRGLAEGGELFF.

This clonotype is a singleton in its sample. The gene calls are TRBV28 and TRBJ2-7; D remains ambiguous. The V gene's germline CDR1 is MDHEN and CDR2 SYDVKM. The CDR3 has 11 amino acids. Trimming took off 8 bases at V and 2 bases at J, with 7 bases between the two ends. The chain's CDR3 is CASGTTYEQYF. CDR3 bases: TGTGCCAGCGGCACCACCTACGAGCAGTACTTC.

The V gene is TRBV20-1, the J gene TRBJ1-4; D is uncertain. Germline loops: CDR1 DFQATT, CDR2 SNEGSKA (reference sequence). This CDR3 comprises 14 residues. V lost 5 bases to trimming and J lost 3 bases, with 13 bases between them. The DNA for the CDR3 is TGCAGTGCTCCACGAGCGGGCTCTAATGAAAAACTGTTTTTT. Its translation is CSAPRAGSNEKLFF.

This clonotype was found many times. The chain employs TRBV4-2 and TRBJ1-1; a weak D match, TRBD1 (6 bases). V gave up 0 bases and J gave up 5 bases, with 19 bases separating them. The CDR3 extends over 17 amino acids. Germline values: CDR1 LGHNA, CDR2 YNFKEQ. The CDR3 bases are TGTGCCAGCAGCCAAGATCGGGAAGGGGGGCGAGGAACTGAAGCTTTCTTT. Protein product: CASSQDREGGRGTEAFF.

This clonotype came up many times. V gene TRBV7-8 combines with J gene TRBJ1-5; 7 bases are a match to TRBD1. Germline V lookup: CDR1 SGHVS, CDR2 FQNEAQ. Losses at the gene ends were 5 bases for V and 4 bases for J; bases not matched to a gene: 11. The CDR3 has 16 residues. DNA for the CDR3: TGTGCCAGCAGCCGGACTGACAGGGTCCCAAATCAGCCCCAGCATTTT. Its translation is CASSRTDRVPNQPQHF.

This clonotype was detected many times. The CDR3 sequence is CASMATEGVQPQHF. The CDR3 DNA is TGTGCCAGCATGGCCACAGAGGGGGTACAGCCCCAGCATTTT. The chain recombines TRBV28 with TRBJ1-5, with D perhaps matching TRBD1 (6 bases). From germline, CDR1 is MDHEN and CDR2 SYDVKM. V lost 7 bases and J 7 bases, leaving 17 bases between the germline ends. The CDR3 is 14 residues long.

The chain employs TRBV6-4 and TRBJ2-1; D not certain. The germline V and J ends were trimmed by 0 bases and 9 bases, with 6 bases remaining between them. This CDR3 spans 12 amino acids. Germline CDR1 is MRHNA and CDR2 is SNTAGT. The CDR3 region has the DNA TGTGCCAGCAGTGACTCGTGGGGTGAGCAGTTCTTC. Translated, it gives CASSDSWGEQFF.

This clonotype has at least ten counts. The chain combines TRBV7-3 with TRBJ2-2; TRBD2 agrees at 8 bases. V trimming: 5 bases; J trimming: 1 base; junction bases outside the gene matches: 9. The CDR3 has 17 amino acids. Germline values: CDR1 SGHTA, CDR2 FQGTGA. CDR3: CASSHAGGSGNTGELFF. The CDR3 DNA reads TGTGCCAGCAGCCACGCGGGGGGTAGCGGGAACACCGGGGAGCTGTTTTTT.

This chain connects TRBV2 to TRBJ1-1; TRBD1 might be the D (5 bases). The CDR3 runs to 13 residues. Trimming stripped 7 bases from V and 8 bases from J, with 17 bases between. The V gene's germline CDR1 is SNHLY and CDR2 FYNNEI. CDR3 protein: CASNHPGRQEAFF. In DNA form, the CDR3 reads TGTGCCAGCAACCACCCAGGGAGACAGGAAGCTTTCTTT.

About this clonotype: This may be a read error, as it is one base from a much larger clone. This CDR3 reads CASSPQGLTSPFHF. Written as DNA, the CDR3 is TGTGCCAGCAGTCCCCAGGGGTTGACTTCACCCTTCCACTTT. The rearrangement uses TRBV25-1 and TRBJ1-6; possibly TRBD1 for D (6 bases). The V gene's germline CDR1 is MGHDK and CDR2 SYGVNS. The CDR3 has 14 residues.

This clonotype was found many times. V gene TRBV7-9 combines with J gene TRBJ2-5; 8 nucleotides match TRBD1. Germline CDR1 and CDR2: SEHNR and FQNEAQ (reference sequence). J gave up 5 bases and V 7 bases, and 12 bases lay outside the gene matches. CDR3 length: 15 residues. CDR3 residues: CASTSGGQDGETQYF. In DNA, the CDR3 is TGTGCCAGCACCTCAGGGGGCCAAGACGGGGAGACCCAGTACTTC.

This clonotype has a count of ten or more. CDR3 residues: CASSPEILTYEQYF. CDR3 nucleotide sequence: TGTGCCAGCAGCCCAGAGATCCTAACCTACGAGCAGTACTTC. The V and J genes are TRBV7-6 and TRBJ2-7; no firm D call. This CDR3 contains 14 residues. CDR1 and CDR2 (germline): SGHVS, FNYEAQ. V dropped 5 bases and J dropped 2 bases, with 13 bases sitting between them.

This clonotype was seen at least ten times. The rearrangement links TRBV12-3 or TRBV12-4 to TRBJ2-2, with TRBD1 identical over 9 bases. This CDR3 has 17 residues. The ends lost 10 bases at V and 6 bases at J; junction bases unmatched: 18. Here the CDR3 reads CATTTDWDRVIPGELFF. In nucleotides, the CDR3 is TGTGCCACCACAACCGATTGGGACAGGGTCATCCCCGGGGAGCTGTTTTTT.

This clonotype was seen repeatedly, ten times or more. V gene TRBV12-5 combines with J gene TRBJ1-6; weak D call: TRBD1 (6 bases). The CDR3 spans 14 residues. The germline CDR1 and CDR2 sequences are LGHNT and FRNRAP. V shed 7 bases and J shed 9 bases, with 16 bases lying between them. This CDR3 is CASANWGGGSPLHF. The CDR3 DNA reads TGTGCTAGTGCCAATTGGGGGGGCGGTTCACCCCTCCACTTT. Full variable domain (missing parts from reference TRBV12-5 and TRBJ1-6): DARVTQTPRHKVTEMGQEVTMRCQPILGHNTVFWYRQTMMQGLELLAYFRNRAPLDDSGMPKDRFSAEMPDATLATLKIQPSEPRDSAVYFCASANWGGGSPLHFGNGTRLTVT.

This clonotype was detected only a few times. CDR3 residues: CSASPTEVVKETQYF. CDR3 DNA sequence: TGCAGTGCTAGCCCCACGGAGGTGGTTAAAGAGACCCAGTACTTC. The chain has TRBV20-1 and TRBJ2-5, with a tentative D call TRBD2 (5 bases). The ends were cut back, 3 bases at V and 3 bases at J, with 17 bases in the middle. This CDR3 has 15 residues. CDR1 is DFQATT and CDR2 is SNEGSKA in the germline V gene (reference sequence).

The table lists this clonotype with many counts. V and J are TRBV28 and TRBJ1-2; D unclear. Trimming removed 2 bases from V and 0 bases from J, with 4 bases in between. Germline lookup yields CDR1 MDHEN and CDR2 SYDVKM. The CDR3 is made up of 13 amino acids. The DNA for the CDR3 is TGTGCCAGCAGTTTAATGCCTAACTATGGCTACACCTTC. Translated: CASSLMPNYGYTF.

In this sample, this clonotype turned up many times. V usage is TRBV7-9 and J usage is TRBJ1-4; D remains unclear. Germline-derived CDR1 and CDR2 are SEHNR and FQNEAQ (reference sequence). V lost 7 bases and J lost 0, with 9 bases in between. The CDR3 has 14 residues. The CDR3 DNA follows: TGTGCCAGCACCGAACTTCCAACTAATGAAAAACTGTTTTTT. Translating it yields CASTELPTNEKLFF.

At least ten counts were recorded for this clonotype. Written as DNA, the CDR3 is TGTGCCAGCAGCTTAGACCGGTCTAAGACTGAAGCTTTCTTT. Translation: CASSLDRSKTEAFF. The rearrangement joins TRBV7-2 to TRBJ1-1; the D is unclear. Germline loops: CDR1 SGHTA, CDR2 FQGNSA. The length of the CDR3 is 14 residues. Trimming shortened V by 1 base and J by 5 bases, and 11 bases separated the two germline ends.

About this clonotype: Sequence at one end of the junction differs from germline and may be a read error. The rearrangement uses TRBV9 and TRBJ2-2; no reliable D call. Germline V gives CDR1 SGDLS, CDR2 YYNGEE. The CDR3 sequence is 13 residues long. In nucleotides, the CDR3 is TGTGCCAGCGGCGTAGCTACGGGCGGGGAGCTGTTTTTT. Its translation is CASGVATGGELFF.

The gene calls are TRBV11-1 and TRBJ1-1; D call uncertain. V was pared by 0 bases and J by 5 bases, with 10 bases between. Looked up from germline, CDR1 is SGHAT and CDR2 is FQDESV (reference sequence). The length of the CDR3 is 14 residues. The DNA for the CDR3 is TGTGCCAGCAGCTTAGCCACGACATGGACTGAAGCTTTCTTT. It translates to CASSLATTWTEAFF.

This clonotype has a count of ten or more. The chain couples TRBV27 to TRBJ1-2, with D tentatively TRBD1 (6 bases). CDR1 and CDR2 from the germline V gene are MNHEY and SMNVEV (reference sequence). The V and J ends lost 2 bases and 6 bases respectively, with 13 bases between them. This CDR3 is 14 amino acids long. CDR3 bases: TGTGCCAGCAGTTTACATGGGGGGCGCGATGGCTACACCTTC. Amino acids: CASSLHGGRDGYTF.

This clonotype has ten or more counts. The genes are TRBV28 and TRBJ2-2; possibly TRBD1 for D (6 bases). The CDR3 loop spans 16 amino acids. CDR1 is MDHEN and CDR2 is SYDVKM in the germline V gene. Trimming shortened V by 4 bases and J by 3 bases, and 15 bases separated the two germline ends. The chain's CDR3 is CASSSDRAGYTGELFF. Here the CDR3 DNA reads TGTGCCAGCAGTTCGGACAGAGCTGGGTACACCGGGGAGCTGTTTTTT.